A single sample gave rise to the 26 T cell receptor beta chains below, sequenced in a study of blood T cell repertoires in COVID-19. Sequenced by immunoSEQ multiplex PCR; TCRdb stores in-frame clones only, minus some. The table shows 110,000 to 150,000 clones, with about nine tenths occurring only once. Sequenced sample: PBMCs or T cells enriched from blood (not recorded which). These receptors were collected from a man in his sixties who had recovered from COVID-19.

The chain couples TRBV10-3 to TRBJ2-7, with D maybe TRBD1 (6 bases). The ends were cut back, 0 bases at V and 5 bases at J, with 26 bases in the middle. This CDR3 is built from 19 residues. Germline V gene lookup returns CDR1 ENHRY and CDR2 SYGVKD. The CDR3 loop is CAISESARGKGPGAHEQYF. The CDR3 DNA sequence: TGTGCCATCAGTGAGTCGGCCAGGGGTAAAGGGCCTGGTGCCCACGAGCAGTACTTC.

This sequence joins TRBV12-3 or TRBV12-4 and TRBJ2-7, with 8 bases that match TRBD1. The trim removed 6 bases at V and 1 base at J, leaving 2 bases unmatched. The length of the CDR3 is 13 residues. DNA of the CDR3: TGTGCCAGCAGGTGGACAGGGTCCTACGAGCAGTACTTC. This gives the protein CASRWTGSYEQYF.

This clone was seen a single time. This sequence joins TRBV7-3 and TRBJ1-2; tentatively, D is TRBD1 (6 bases). There are 14 residues in the CDR3. CDR1 and CDR2 from the germline V gene are SGHTA and FQGTGA. V was pared by 5 bases and J by 4 bases, with 14 bases between. For the CDR3, the DNA is TGTGCCAGCAGCCATAGAGGGGGGGGCTATGGCTACACCTTC. Translation gives CASSHRGGGYGYTF.

V gene TRBV19 combines with J gene TRBJ1-1, with 7 bases that match TRBD1. The germline CDR1 and CDR2 sequences are LNHDA and SQIVND (reference sequence). The CDR3 totals 14 residues. With V trimmed by 5 bases and J by 10 bases, 13 bases remained unmatched. The CDR3 coding sequence is TGTGCCAGTAGTTCGGTAGGGGGCGAAACTCGAGCTTTCTTT. Translation: CASSSVGGETRAFF. The whole variable domain, remainder taken from reference TRBV19 and TRBJ1-1, is DGGITQSPKYLFRKEGQNVTLSCEQNLNHDAMYWYRQDPGQGLRLIYYSQIVNDFQKGDIAEGYSVSREKKESFPLTVTSAQKNPTAFYLCASSSVGGETRAFFGQGTRLTVV.

The chain carries TRBV5-8 and TRBJ2-2; D gene uncertain. The V gene's germline CDR1 is SGHTS and CDR2 YDEGEE. V lost 4 bases to trimming and J lost 8 bases, with 12 bases between them. This CDR3 comprises 13 residues. Written as DNA, the CDR3 is TGTGCCAGCAGCCCCGGTTTAGCAGGGGAGCTGTTTTTT. Translated, it gives CASSPGLAGELFF.

This chain joins TRBV6-5 and TRBJ1-1; no clear D. The V end was cut by 2 bases, the J end by 2 bases, with 6 bases between. The CDR3 has 13 amino acids. In germline, CDR1 is MNHEY, CDR2 SVGAGI. The CDR3: CASSYAGNTEAFF. CDR3 bases: TGTGCCAGCAGTTACGCGGGTAACACTGAAGCTTTCTTT.

The V call is TRBV19, the J call TRBJ1-6, with 7 nucleotides matching TRBD1. CDR3 length equals 15 residues. V lost 5 bases, J lost 11 bases, and 12 bases stayed unmatched. Looked up from germline, CDR1 is LNHDA and CDR2 is SQIVND (reference sequence). For the CDR3, the DNA is TGTGCCAGTAGTCCGCGGACAGGCCGCTCCGCACCCCTCCACTTT. This encodes CASSPRTGRSAPLHF.

The chain employs TRBV15 and TRBJ1-2, with D unclear. The CDR3 covers 15 residues. The germline gives CDR1 LNHNV, CDR2 YYDKDF (reference sequence). Trimming left V 0 bases short and J 3 bases short, with 11 bases between. CDR3 sequence: CATSRDREEYYGYTF. The CDR3, as DNA: TGTGCCACCAGCAGAGATAGGGAGGAGTACTATGGCTACACCTTC.

A single count supports this clone. Distinct nucleotide sequences in the sample also encode this CDR3. The V and J genes are TRBV28 and TRBJ2-7, with D perhaps TRBD1 (6 bases). The CDR3 loop spans 13 amino acids. Germline V gives CDR1 MDHEN, CDR2 SYDVKM. The ends were cut back, 6 bases at V and 2 bases at J, with 11 bases in the middle. The CDR3 sequence: CASSLTGTYEQYF. CDR3 bases: TGTGCCAGCAGCCTTACAGGGACCTACGAGCAGTACTTC.

The sample holds one count of this clone. The J gene is TRBJ1-4, the V gene TRBV11-2, with 7 bases matching TRBD1. V trimming: 4 bases; J trimming: 4 bases; junction bases outside the gene matches: 9. This CDR3 region has 16 residues. CDR1 SGHAT and CDR2 FQNNGV come from the germline V gene. The CDR3 nucleotides read TGTGCCAGCAGCTCCGGACAGGCTACCCGTAATGAAAAACTGTTTTTT. Translated: CASSSGQATRNEKLFF.

This clone was recorded only once. V gene TRBV12-3 or TRBV12-4 combines with J gene TRBJ1-1; possibly TRBD1 for D (6 bases). Trimming cost V 6 bases and J 3 bases, with 11 bases left between them. The CDR3 spans 13 residues. CDR3 amino acids: CASSERGYTEAFF. In DNA form, the CDR3 reads TGTGCCAGCAGCGAGAGGGGGTACACTGAAGCTTTCTTT.

This chain connects TRBV30 to TRBJ2-5; weak D call: TRBD1 (5 bases). V was shortened by 2 bases and J by 5 bases, with 15 bases between the two germline ends. The CDR3 runs to 14 residues. Germline V gives CDR1 GTSNPN, CDR2 SVGIG (reference sequence). The chain's CDR3 is CAWSWAGPVETQYF. CDR3 bases: TGTGCCTGGAGTTGGGCAGGGCCTGTGGAGACCCAGTACTTC.

V and J are TRBV4-2 and TRBJ2-3; the D is unclear. V was clipped by 0 bases and J by 13 bases, with 11 bases between them. This CDR3 comprises 12 residues. Germline V gene data show CDR1 as LGHNA and CDR2 as YNFKEQ. CDR3 sequence reads: CASSQDVETKYF. CDR3 nucleotide sequence: TGTGCCAGCAGCCAAGATGTAGAAACGAAGTATTTT.

This chain uses TRBV6-5 with TRBJ2-7; no clear D gene. The CDR3 totals 15 residues. Germline V gene sequence: CDR1 MNHEY, CDR2 SVGAGI. V lost 1 base, J lost 0 bases, and 10 bases lay in between. CDR3 loop: CASSYYAVSSYEQYF. The CDR3, as DNA: TGTGCCAGCAGTTACTACGCCGTCAGCTCCTACGAGCAGTACTTC.

J is TRBJ2-3 and V is TRBV7-2, with D unresolved. The CDR3 totals 13 residues. The V and J ends lost 6 bases and 4 bases respectively, with 11 bases between them. Looked up from germline, CDR1 is SGHTA and CDR2 is FQGNSA. CDR3 bases: TGTGCCAGCAGTCAGGTCGCCGCAGATACGCAGTATTTT. Amino acids: CASSQVAADTQYF.

The chain combines TRBV14 with TRBJ2-1; D is possibly TRBD1 (6 bases). V gave up 4 bases and J gave up 9 bases, with 37 bases separating them. The CDR3 spans 21 residues. CDR1 and CDR2 from the germline V gene are SGHDN and FVKESK. This CDR3 reads CASSPPRTGRLAFPLPGEQFF. The CDR3 DNA sequence: TGTGCCAGCAGCCCCCCCCGTACAGGGCGTCTAGCTTTTCCCCTCCCAGGTGAGCAGTTCTTC. The complete variable domain, with remaining parts taken from reference TRBV14 and TRBJ2-1, reads EAGVTQFPSHSVIEKGQTVTLRCDPISGHDNLYWYRRVMGKEIKFLLHFVKESKQDESGMPNNRFLAERTGGTYSTLKVQPAELEDSGVYFCASSPPRTGRLAFPLPGEQFFGPGTRLTVL.

The chain recombines TRBV7-9 with TRBJ1-6; D ambiguous. V was shortened by 1 base and J by 7 bases, with 5 bases between the two germline ends. CDR3 length equals 13 residues. Germline CDR1 is SEHNR and CDR2 is FQNEAQ (reference sequence). The CDR3: CASSLESNSPLHF. CDR3 in DNA: TGTGCCAGCAGCTTAGAGAGCAATTCACCCCTCCACTTT.

The chain employs TRBV5-1 and TRBJ2-1, with TRBD2 identical over 11 bases. V shed 4 bases and J 2 bases; nucleotides not matched to a gene: 5. CDR3 length: 16 residues. CDR1 is SGHRS and CDR2 is YFSETQ in the germline V gene. Here the CDR3 reads CASSALTSGAYNEQFF. The CDR3 nucleotides are TGCGCCAGCAGCGCCTTGACTAGCGGGGCCTACAATGAGCAGTTCTTC.

The CDR3 nucleotides are TGTGCCAGCAGGGGACAGGGCGACACTGAAGCTTTCTTT. Its protein is CASRGQGDTEAFF. The V call is TRBV12-3 or TRBV12-4, the J call TRBJ1-1, with 9 bases lining up with TRBD1. The CDR3 is made up of 13 amino acids. V was pared by 6 bases and J by 3 bases, with 2 bases of the junction left unmatched.

V gene TRBV7-2 combines with J gene TRBJ2-1; D is perhaps TRBD2 (6 bases). CDR3 length: 15 amino acids. V was clipped by 5 bases and J by 0 bases, with 11 bases between them. Germline CDR1 and CDR2: SGHTA and FQGNSA. CDR3 amino acids: CASSRDSTSYNEQFF. CDR3 DNA: TGTGCCAGCAGCCGGGACTCCACCTCCTACAATGAGCAGTTCTTC.

This clone came up once. The chain uses TRBV9 and TRBJ2-1; possible D gene TRBD1, 5 bases. The CDR3 is 13 residues long. Germline V gene lookup returns CDR1 SGDLS and CDR2 YYNGEE. V lost 2 bases to trimming and J lost 6 bases, with 9 bases between them. The CDR3 DNA reads as TGTGCCAGCAGCGTCACAGGCCTCAATGAGCAGTTCTTC. Protein: CASSVTGLNEQFF. Using reference TRBV9 and TRBJ2-1 for the parts outside the CDR3, the full variable domain is DSGVTQTPKHLITATGQRVTLRCSPRSGDLSVYWYQQSLDQGLQFLIQYYNGEERAKGNILERFSAQQFPDLHSELNLSSLELGDSALYFCASSVTGLNEQFFGPGTRLTVL.

This chain links TRBV27 with TRBJ2-5, with D maybe TRBD2 (5 bases). Trimming shortened V by 5 bases and J by 7 bases, and 17 bases separated the two germline ends. This CDR3 is 14 amino acids long. The germline CDR1 and CDR2 sequences are MNHEY and SMNVEV (reference sequence). The CDR3 reads CASSKALRGVTQYF. For the CDR3, the DNA is TGTGCCAGCAGTAAGGCCCTCCGGGGAGTGACCCAGTACTTC.

The chain combines TRBV28 with TRBJ1-2; D is undetermined. The CDR3 spans 13 residues. V lost 3 bases, J lost 0 bases, and 5 bases lay in between. The germline V gene encodes CDR1 MDHEN and CDR2 SYDVKM. The CDR3 here is CASSLASNYGYTF. DNA for the CDR3: TGTGCCAGCAGTTTGGCTTCTAACTATGGCTACACCTTC.

The chain recombines TRBV19 with TRBJ1-3, with D possibly matching TRBD1 (6 bases). The CDR3 covers 13 residues. The V end was cut by 10 bases, the J end by 0 bases, with 10 bases between. Looked up from germline, CDR1 is LNHDA and CDR2 is SQIVND (reference sequence). The CDR3 region is CATSTGSGNTIYF. CDR3 DNA sequence: TGTGCCACCTCGACAGGCTCTGGAAACACCATATATTTT.

The chain carries TRBV5-1 and TRBJ2-1; no definite D call. V was shortened by 1 base and J by 5 bases, with 7 bases between the two germline ends. Germline V gives CDR1 SGHRS, CDR2 YFSETQ. The CDR3 totals 13 residues. CDR3: CASSLIPDNEQFF. The CDR3 DNA reads as TGCGCCAGCAGCTTGATCCCGGACAATGAGCAGTTCTTC. The variable domain in full, with the rest retrieved from reference TRBV5-1 and TRBJ2-1, is KAGVTQTPRYLIKTRGQQVTLSCSPISGHRSVSWYQQTPGQGLQFLFEYFSETQRNKGNFPGRFSGRQFSNSRSEMNVSTLELGDSALYLCASSLIPDNEQFFGPGTRLTVL.

This sequence joins TRBV11-1 and TRBJ1-5; no clear D. The CDR3 covers 16 residues. CDR1 and CDR2 (germline): SGHAT, FQDESV (reference sequence). Trimming stripped 4 bases from V and 0 bases from J, with 13 bases between. DNA of the CDR3: TGTGCCAGCAGCTGCAATTTCGAGGGTAGCAATCAGCCCCAGCATTTT. Translation gives CASSCNFEGSNQPQHF.